This is a list of T cell receptor beta chains from one sample in a study of cytomegalovirus exposure and HLA in healthy donors. Clones were sequenced by immunoSEQ multiplex PCR, and TCRdb holds only the in-frame ones, with some missing. The table includes 95,000 to 110,000 clones, around two thirds detected once. Sequenced sample: PBMCs. Source of these receptors: a woman between 45 and 60 years old in good health and CMV-seronegative. Both conserved end residues are part of each CDR3. D genes are given only for firm matches. Only part of the rows carry a size: once, few, many, or a class if the clone is expanded.

v_call: TRBV7-2; d_call: -; clone_size: -; j_call: TRBJ2-7; cdr3_aa: CASSLGEPIGQYF; cdr3_nt: TGTGCCAGCAGCTTAGGGGAGCCCATCGGGCAGTACTTC
v_call: TRBV2; d_call: -; clone_size: -; j_call: TRBJ2-5; cdr3_aa: CASSGGGAHRETQYF; cdr3_nt: TGTGCCAGCAGTGGAGGGGGGGCGCACCGGGAGACCCAGTACTTC
v_call: TRBV7-6; d_call: TRBD1; clone_size: -; j_call: TRBJ1-1; cdr3_aa: CASSLRQGNTEAFF; cdr3_nt: TGTGCCAGCAGTTTACGACAGGGGAACACTGAAGCTTTCTTT
v_call: TRBV27; d_call: TRBD2; clone_size: -; j_call: TRBJ2-1; cdr3_aa: CASNAGVGNEQFF; cdr3_nt: TGTGCCAGCAATGCGGGAGTGGGGAATGAGCAGTTCTTC
v_call: TRBV19; d_call: TRBD2; clone_size: -; j_call: TRBJ2-7; cdr3_aa: CASSTTSVHEQYF; cdr3_nt: TGTGCCAGTAGTACCACTAGCGTCCACGAGCAGTACTTC
v_call: TRBV5-1; d_call: -; clone_size: -; j_call: TRBJ1-1; cdr3_aa: CASSLESGHLNTEAFF; cdr3_nt: TGCGCCAGCAGCTTGGAGTCGGGACACTTGAACACTGAAGCTTTCTTT
v_call: TRBV28; d_call: -; clone_size: once; j_call: TRBJ2-2; cdr3_aa: CASRLTATGELFF; cdr3_nt: TGTGCCAGCAGGCTGACAGCTACCGGGGAGCTGTTTTTT
v_call: TRBV11-3; d_call: -; clone_size: -; j_call: TRBJ2-7; cdr3_aa: CASSLVSGVSYEQYF; cdr3_nt: TGTGCCAGCAGCTTAGTATCAGGGGTGTCCTACGAGCAGTACTTC
v_call: TRBV7-9; d_call: TRBD1; clone_size: -; j_call: TRBJ2-3; cdr3_aa: CASSKQGAADTQYF; cdr3_nt: TGTGCCAGCAGTAAACAGGGGGCTGCAGATACGCAGTATTTT
v_call: TRBV12-5; d_call: TRBD1; clone_size: -; j_call: TRBJ1-2; cdr3_aa: CASGHSDRGRYGYTF; cdr3_nt: TGTGCTAGTGGACACTCGGACAGGGGAAGATATGGCTACACCTTC
v_call: TRBV10-3; d_call: -; clone_size: -; j_call: TRBJ1-1; cdr3_aa: CAISTAGTWGTEAFF; cdr3_nt: TGTGCCATCAGTACAGCCGGGACTTGGGGCACTGAAGCTTTCTTT
v_call: TRBV27; d_call: -; clone_size: -; j_call: TRBJ2-2; cdr3_aa: CASKGVNTGELFF; cdr3_nt: TGTGCCAGCAAAGGGGTGAACACCGGGGAGCTGTTTTTT
v_call: TRBV5-1; d_call: TRBD2; clone_size: -; j_call: TRBJ2-3; cdr3_aa: CASSTGTSLTDTQYF; cdr3_nt: TGCGCCAGCAGCACCGGGACTAGCCTTACAGATACGCAGTATTTT
v_call: TRBV28; d_call: TRBD2; clone_size: -; j_call: TRBJ2-7; cdr3_aa: CASSPGTSGSYEQYF; cdr3_nt: TGTGCCAGCAGCCCCGGGACTAGCGGGAGTTACGAGCAGTACTTC
v_call: TRBV7-6; d_call: TRBD2; clone_size: -; j_call: TRBJ2-7; cdr3_aa: CASSRGLAGGWIYEQYF; cdr3_nt: TGTGCCAGCAGCCGCGGACTAGCGGGAGGGTGGATCTACGAGCAGTACTTC
v_call: TRBV2; d_call: TRBD1; clone_size: -; j_call: TRBJ2-5; cdr3_aa: CAAGTGVFGETQYF; cdr3_nt: TGTGCGGCGGGGACAGGGGTTTTCGGGGAGACCCAGTACTTC
v_call: TRBV7-9; d_call: TRBD2; clone_size: once; j_call: TRBJ2-2; cdr3_aa: CASSRPSGVNTGELFF; cdr3_nt: TGTGCCAGCAGCCGACCGAGCGGGGTGAACACCGGGGAGCTGTTTTTT
v_call: TRBV27; d_call: TRBD1; clone_size: -; j_call: TRBJ1-3; cdr3_aa: CARWDRDSGNTIYF; cdr3_nt: TGTGCCCGCTGGGACAGGGACTCTGGAAACACCATATATTTT
v_call: TRBV5-4; d_call: -; clone_size: -; j_call: TRBJ2-2; cdr3_aa: CASSLKKSSTGELFF; cdr3_nt: TGTGCCAGCAGCTTGAAAAAGAGTTCCACCGGGGAGCTGTTTTTT
v_call: TRBV6-1; d_call: -; clone_size: few; j_call: TRBJ1-5; cdr3_aa: CASSERGMGQPQHF; cdr3_nt: TGTGCCAGCAGTGAAAGGGGGATGGGTCAGCCCCAGCATTTT
v_call: TRBV29-1; d_call: TRBD1; clone_size: few; j_call: TRBJ1-2; cdr3_aa: CSVGEGGEIFYGYTF; cdr3_nt: TGCAGCGTTGGGGAAGGGGGCGAAATTTTCTATGGCTACACCTTC
v_call: TRBV5-1; d_call: TRBD1; clone_size: -; j_call: TRBJ1-1; cdr3_aa: CASSFGTGNTEAFF; cdr3_nt: TGCGCCAGCAGCTTTGGGACAGGGAACACTGAAGCTTTCTTT
v_call: TRBV10-3; d_call: TRBD1; clone_size: few; j_call: TRBJ2-2; cdr3_aa: CAISGGTGLEAGELFF; cdr3_nt: TGTGCCATCAGTGGCGGGACAGGGTTAGAGGCCGGGGAGCTGTTTTTT
v_call: TRBV7-3; d_call: TRBD1; clone_size: -; j_call: TRBJ2-1; cdr3_aa: CASSPGTGGHNEQFF; cdr3_nt: TGTGCCAGCAGCCCCGGGACAGGGGGCCACAATGAGCAGTTCTTC
v_call: TRBV4-1; d_call: -; clone_size: -; j_call: TRBJ1-4; cdr3_aa: CASSQGRGRTNEKLFF; cdr3_nt: TGCGCCAGCAGCCAAGGGCGGGGAAGGACTAATGAAAAACTGTTTTTT
v_call: TRBV7-9; d_call: -; clone_size: -; j_call: TRBJ1-1; cdr3_aa: CASSLDPGEAFF; cdr3_nt: TGTGCCAGCAGCTTAGATCCGGGTGAAGCTTTCTTT
v_call: TRBV5-1; d_call: TRBD2; clone_size: -; j_call: TRBJ2-1; cdr3_aa: CASSQTSGNYNEQFF; cdr3_nt: TGCGCCAGCAGCCAGACTAGCGGGAATTACAATGAGCAGTTCTTC
v_call: TRBV7-6; d_call: -; clone_size: -; j_call: TRBJ2-5; cdr3_aa: CASSLAEQQEQETQYF; cdr3_nt: TGTGCCAGCAGCTTAGCGGAACAGCAAGAACAAGAGACCCAGTACTTC
v_call: TRBV6-5; d_call: -; clone_size: -; j_call: TRBJ1-2; cdr3_aa: CASSYFSGSDYGYTF; cdr3_nt: TGTGCCAGCAGTTACTTTTCAGGCAGTGACTATGGCTACACCTTT
v_call: TRBV2; d_call: TRBD2; clone_size: -; j_call: TRBJ2-7; cdr3_aa: CASSLTSGRYEQYF; cdr3_nt: TGTGCCAGCAGTTTAACTAGCGGGAGATACGAGCAGTACTTC
v_call: TRBV10-3; d_call: TRBD1; clone_size: once; j_call: TRBJ1-1; cdr3_aa: CAIAGTGGVFGTEAFF; cdr3_nt: TGTGCCATCGCCGGGACAGGGGGAGTATTCGGCACTGAAGCTTTCTTT
v_call: TRBV5-1; d_call: -; clone_size: once; j_call: TRBJ1-6; cdr3_aa: CAYLIGPPNSPLHF; cdr3_nt: TGCGCCTACCTAATTGGGCCGCCAAATTCACCCCTCCACTTT
v_call: TRBV19; d_call: TRBD1; clone_size: -; j_call: TRBJ1-4; cdr3_aa: CASSILGTGGVTNEKLFF; cdr3_nt: TGTGCCAGTAGTATCTTGGGGACAGGAGGGGTAACTAATGAAAAACTGTTTTTT
v_call: TRBV4-1; d_call: TRBD2; clone_size: -; j_call: TRBJ2-2; cdr3_aa: CASSLSGSPGGELFF; cdr3_nt: TGCGCCAGCAGCCTTAGCGGGAGTCCCGGCGGGGAGCTGTTTTTT
v_call: TRBV6-4; d_call: TRBD1; clone_size: -; j_call: TRBJ2-3; cdr3_aa: CASSEQGAGTDTQYF; cdr3_nt: TGTGCCAGCAGTGAACAGGGGGCCGGCACAGATACGCAGTATTTT
v_call: TRBV9; d_call: -; clone_size: -; j_call: TRBJ2-3; cdr3_aa: CASSTTGGIPDTQYF; cdr3_nt: TGTGCCAGCAGCACCACCGGAGGGATCCCAGATACGCAGTATTTT
v_call: TRBV2; d_call: TRBD1; clone_size: once; j_call: TRBJ1-2; cdr3_aa: CASHRDRDYGYTF; cdr3_nt: TGTGCCAGCCACCGGGACAGGGACTATGGCTACACCTTC
v_call: TRBV5-1; d_call: TRBD1; clone_size: few; j_call: TRBJ1-2; cdr3_aa: CASSEPGQGSSYGYTF; cdr3_nt: TGCGCCAGCAGCGAACCGGGACAGGGTAGCAGCTATGGCTACACCTTC
v_call: TRBV4-3; d_call: -; clone_size: -; j_call: TRBJ2-3; cdr3_aa: CASSKSPGDTQYF; cdr3_nt: TGCGCCAGCAGCAAAAGTCCGGGGGATACGCAGTATTTT
v_call: TRBV4-2; d_call: TRBD1; clone_size: -; j_call: TRBJ1-5; cdr3_aa: CASSQVKTGDQPQHF; cdr3_nt: TGTGCCAGCAGCCAAGTTAAGACAGGGGATCAGCCCCAGCATTTT
v_call: TRBV7-9; d_call: -; clone_size: -; j_call: TRBJ2-1; cdr3_aa: CASSHPGVVYNEQFF; cdr3_nt: TGTGCCAGCAGCCATCCGGGAGTTGTGTACAATGAGCAGTTCTTC
v_call: TRBV5-4; d_call: -; clone_size: -; j_call: TRBJ1-2; cdr3_aa: CASSFTGNRGYTF; cdr3_nt: TGTGCCAGCAGCTTTACAGGGAATCGTGGCTACACCTTC
v_call: TRBV28; d_call: -; clone_size: -; j_call: TRBJ1-1; cdr3_aa: CASSLSGSAFF; cdr3_nt: TGTGCCAGCAGTTTGTCAGGGTCAGCTTTCTTT
v_call: TRBV7-3; d_call: -; clone_size: -; j_call: TRBJ2-7; cdr3_aa: CASSLRRDPFYEQYF; cdr3_nt: TGTGCCAGCAGCTTAAGACGGGATCCCTTTTACGAGCAGTACTTC
v_call: TRBV5-1; d_call: TRBD2; clone_size: -; j_call: TRBJ2-7; cdr3_aa: CASSLGGGSNYEQYF; cdr3_nt: TGCGCCAGCAGCTTGGGCGGGGGGTCAAACTACGAGCAGTACTTC
v_call: TRBV10-1; d_call: TRBD1; clone_size: -; j_call: TRBJ2-1; cdr3_aa: CASSGDSYNEQFF; cdr3_nt: TGCGCCAGCAGTGGGGACAGTTACAATGAGCAGTTCTTC
v_call: TRBV7-2; d_call: -; clone_size: -; j_call: TRBJ1-5; cdr3_aa: CASSSKQGRLNPQHF; cdr3_nt: TGTGCCAGCAGCTCAAAGCAGGGAAGACTTAACCCCCAGCATTTT
v_call: TRBV7-2; d_call: TRBD1; clone_size: -; j_call: TRBJ2-7; cdr3_aa: CASSAWTGTEQYF; cdr3_nt: TGTGCCAGCAGCGCATGGACAGGGACCGAGCAGTACTTC
v_call: TRBV5-1; d_call: TRBD2; clone_size: -; j_call: TRBJ2-5; cdr3_aa: CASSRGTSGQETQYF; cdr3_nt: TGCGCCAGCAGCAGGGGGACTAGCGGACAAGAGACCCAGTACTTC
v_call: TRBV5-6; d_call: TRBD2; clone_size: few; j_call: TRBJ2-7; cdr3_aa: CASSLFTSGMYF; cdr3_nt: TGTGCCAGCAGCTTGTTCACTAGCGGGATGTACTTC
v_call: TRBV27; d_call: -; clone_size: -; j_call: TRBJ2-1; cdr3_aa: CASRDSSYNEQFF; cdr3_nt: TGTGCCAGCAGGGACAGCTCCTACAATGAGCAGTTCTTC
v_call: TRBV7-3; d_call: TRBD2; clone_size: -; j_call: TRBJ2-1; cdr3_aa: CASSLAGGNNEQFF; cdr3_nt: TGTGCCAGCAGCTTAGCGGGAGGCAACAATGAGCAGTTCTTC
v_call: TRBV30; d_call: TRBD1; clone_size: -; j_call: TRBJ1-2; cdr3_aa: CAWREIRDRNYGYTF; cdr3_nt: TGTGCCTGGAGGGAAATCCGGGACAGAAACTATGGCTACACCTTC
v_call: TRBV11-3; d_call: -; clone_size: -; j_call: TRBJ2-5; cdr3_aa: CASSLGLGSAETQYF; cdr3_nt: TGTGCCAGCAGCTTAGGTTTGGGCAGTGCAGAGACCCAGTACTTC
v_call: TRBV12-5; d_call: TRBD2; clone_size: -; j_call: TRBJ2-1; cdr3_aa: CASGAGLAGLGGQFF; cdr3_nt: TGTGCTAGTGGTGCAGGACTAGCGGGTTTGGGCGGGCAGTTCTTC
v_call: TRBV5-4; d_call: -; clone_size: few; j_call: TRBJ1-2; cdr3_aa: CASSFDTNYGYTF; cdr3_nt: TGTGCCAGCAGCTTTGATACAAACTATGGCTACACCTTC
v_call: TRBV6-1; d_call: TRBD1; clone_size: -; j_call: TRBJ1-5; cdr3_aa: CASSEGQGSGNQPQHF; cdr3_nt: TGTGCCAGCAGTGAAGGACAGGGAAGCGGCAATCAGCCCCAGCATTTT